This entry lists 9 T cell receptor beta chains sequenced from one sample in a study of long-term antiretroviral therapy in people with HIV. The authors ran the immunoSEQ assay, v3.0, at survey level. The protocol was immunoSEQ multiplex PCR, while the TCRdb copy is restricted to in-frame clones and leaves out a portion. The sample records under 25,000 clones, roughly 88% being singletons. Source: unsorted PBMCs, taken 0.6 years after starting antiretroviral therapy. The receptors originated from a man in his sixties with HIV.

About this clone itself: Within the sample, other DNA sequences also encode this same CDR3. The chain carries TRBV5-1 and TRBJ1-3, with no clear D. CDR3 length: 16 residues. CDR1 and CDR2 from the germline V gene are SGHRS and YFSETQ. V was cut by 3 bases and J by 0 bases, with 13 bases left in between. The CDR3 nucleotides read TGCGCCAGCAGCTCGGGCGGGCAGGTCTCTGGAAACACCATATATTTT. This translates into CASSSGGQVSGNTIYF.

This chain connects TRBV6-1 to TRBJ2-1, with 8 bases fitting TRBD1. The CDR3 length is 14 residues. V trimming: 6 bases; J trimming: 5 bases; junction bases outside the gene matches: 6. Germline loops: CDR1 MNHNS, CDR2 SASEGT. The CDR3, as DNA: TGTGCCAGCAGGACCGGGACAGGAAACAATGAGCAGTTCTTC. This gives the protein CASRTGTGNNEQFF.

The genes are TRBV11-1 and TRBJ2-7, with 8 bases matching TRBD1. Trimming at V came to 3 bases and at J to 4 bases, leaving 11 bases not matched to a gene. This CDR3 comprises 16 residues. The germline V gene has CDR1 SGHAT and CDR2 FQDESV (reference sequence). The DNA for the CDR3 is TGTGCCAGCAGCTTCCAACGAGGACAGGGACGGTACGAGCAGTACTTC. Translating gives CASSFQRGQGRYEQYF.

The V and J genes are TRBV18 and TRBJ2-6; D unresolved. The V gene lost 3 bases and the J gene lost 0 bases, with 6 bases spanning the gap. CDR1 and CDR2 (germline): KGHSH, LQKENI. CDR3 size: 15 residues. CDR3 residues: CASSPLGSGANVLTF. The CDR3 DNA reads TGTGCCAGCTCACCTCTCGGCTCTGGGGCCAACGTCCTGACTTTC. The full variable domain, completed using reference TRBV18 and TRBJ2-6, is NAGVMQNPRHLVRRRGQEARLRCSPMKGHSHVYWYRQLPEEGLKFMVYLQKENIIDESGMPKERFSAEFPKEGPSILRIQQVVRGDSAAYFCASSPLGSGANVLTFGAGSRLTVL.

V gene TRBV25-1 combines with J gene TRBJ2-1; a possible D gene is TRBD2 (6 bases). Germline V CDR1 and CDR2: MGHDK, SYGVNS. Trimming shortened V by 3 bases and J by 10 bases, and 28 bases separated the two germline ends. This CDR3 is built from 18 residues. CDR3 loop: CASSDYLVGLEQGWEQFF. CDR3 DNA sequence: TGTGCCAGCAGTGACTATCTAGTGGGACTTGAGCAAGGGTGGGAGCAGTTCTTC.

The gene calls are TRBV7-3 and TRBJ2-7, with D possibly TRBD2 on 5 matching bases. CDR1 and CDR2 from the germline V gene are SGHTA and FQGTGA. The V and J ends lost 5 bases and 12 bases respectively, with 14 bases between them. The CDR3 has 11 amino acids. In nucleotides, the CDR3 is TGTGCCAGCAGCCCTGGAGGAGTTCTGTACTTC. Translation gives CASSPGGVLYF.

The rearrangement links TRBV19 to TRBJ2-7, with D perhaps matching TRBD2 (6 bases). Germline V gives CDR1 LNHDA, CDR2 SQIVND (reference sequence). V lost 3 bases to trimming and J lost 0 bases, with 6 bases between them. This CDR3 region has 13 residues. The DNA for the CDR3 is TGTGCCAGTAGTATCGGGAGCTCCTACGAGCAGTACTTC. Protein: CASSIGSSYEQYF.

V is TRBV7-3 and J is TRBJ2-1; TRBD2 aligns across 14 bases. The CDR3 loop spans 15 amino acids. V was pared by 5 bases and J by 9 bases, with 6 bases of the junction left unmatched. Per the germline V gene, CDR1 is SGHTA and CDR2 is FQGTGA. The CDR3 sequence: CASSPGLAGVGEQFF. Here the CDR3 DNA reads TGTGCCAGCAGCCCGGGACTAGCGGGAGTGGGTGAGCAGTTCTTC.

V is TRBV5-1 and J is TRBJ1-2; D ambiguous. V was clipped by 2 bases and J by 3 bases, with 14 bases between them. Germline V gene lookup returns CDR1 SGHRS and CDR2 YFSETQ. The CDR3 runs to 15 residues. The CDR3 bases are TGCGCCAGCAGCTTTGGCGACACGTTAGACTATGGCTACACCTTC. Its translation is CASSFGDTLDYGYTF.